These 9 T cell receptor beta chains came from one sample sequenced in a study of shared clonotypes between healthy human individuals. Measured with immunoSEQ multiplex PCR; TCRdb has only the in-frame clones, and not every one. The top ten clones hold about 1.5% of a sample with nearly 1 million clones, approximately 80% of them seen once. Input material: memory CD4+ T cells sorted from blood. Subset indicated: CD45RA-negative fraction. These receptors were obtained from a man between 18 and 35 years old in good health.

This clone appeared a few times. The J gene is TRBJ1-3, the V gene TRBV6-5, with 7 positions matching TRBD1. J gave up 4 bases and V 3 bases, and 6 bases lay outside the gene matches. The CDR3 length is 15 residues. The germline V gene encodes CDR1 MNHEY and CDR2 SVGAGI. The CDR3 here is CASSYQTGKGNTIYF. The CDR3 DNA sequence: TGTGCCAGCAGTTATCAGACAGGGAAGGGAAACACCATATATTTT.

The chain combines TRBV27 with TRBJ2-7; 7 bases align to TRBD2. The germline V gene has CDR1 MNHEY and CDR2 SMNVEV (reference sequence). The CDR3 covers 14 residues. V dropped 4 bases and J dropped 3; count of bases not matched to a gene: 6. The CDR3 loop is CASSWGGRNYEQYF. CDR3 in DNA: TGTGCCAGCAGTTGGGGGGGACGGAACTACGAGCAGTACTTC.

The chain joins TRBV30 to TRBJ2-1; D unresolved. The CDR3 loop spans 13 amino acids. The V end lost 1 base, the J end lost 8 bases, and 12 bases lay between the germline ends. Germline values: CDR1 GTSNPN, CDR2 SVGIG (reference sequence). CDR3 nucleotide sequence: TGTGCCTGGAGTGCGAGGCGGCGAGATGAGCAGTTCTTC. This encodes CAWSARRRDEQFF.

In the case of this clone: This likely stems from a read error, as it lies one base from a far larger clone. Here the CDR3 DNA reads TGTGCCAGCAGCCGCCGCGCCGGGAGTAGTGAAAGACTGTTTTTT. It translates to CASSRRAGSSERLFF. The gene calls are TRBV5-8 and TRBJ1-4; no firm D call. Per the germline V gene, CDR1 is SGHTS and CDR2 is YDEGEE. CDR3 size: 15 residues.

This clone showed up just a few times. Other DNA sequences in the same sample also yield this CDR3. The chain uses TRBV5-1 and TRBJ1-3; D remains unclear. Germline lookup yields CDR1 SGHRS and CDR2 YFSETQ. This CDR3 is 14 amino acids long. The V end was cut by 4 bases, the J end by 1 base, with 9 bases between. CDR3 protein: CASSLTVSGNTIYF. The CDR3 nucleotides are TGCGCCAGCAGCCTGACGGTTTCTGGAAACACCATATATTTT.

This sequence joins TRBV11-2 and TRBJ2-1, with D maybe TRBD2 (6 bases). Germline CDR1 is SGHAT and CDR2 is FQNNGV. This CDR3 has 14 residues. Trimming removed 0 bases from V and 10 bases from J, with 13 bases in between. In DNA, the CDR3 is TGTGCCAGCAGCTTAGATCGGGGGAAGGGGGAGCAGTTCTTC. Protein: CASSLDRGKGEQFF.

The V and J genes are TRBV2 and TRBJ1-2; 8 positions match TRBD1. Germline V CDR1 and CDR2: SNHLY, FYNNEI. The junction had 7 bases not matched to a gene; V was cut back by 3 bases and J by 7 bases. The CDR3 covers 14 residues. CDR3 sequence (DNA): TGTGCCAGCAGTGAGAACAGGGGGTACGCTGGCTACACCTTC. This sequence encodes CASSENRGYAGYTF.

The chain links TRBV4-3 to TRBJ2-1; no clear D gene. In germline, CDR1 is LGHNA, CDR2 YSLEER. V was trimmed by 1 base and J by 3 bases, leaving 7 bases between them. This CDR3 contains 14 residues. The CDR3 loop reads CASSQGIYYNEQFF. In DNA form, the CDR3 reads TGCGCCAGCAGCCAAGGCATTTACTACAATGAGCAGTTCTTC.

This chain uses TRBV11-1 with TRBJ2-3, with D hard to call. V shed 2 bases and J shed 3 bases, with 12 bases lying between them. The CDR3 runs to 15 residues. CDR1 and CDR2 (germline): SGHAT, FQDESV (reference sequence). The DNA of the CDR3 is TGTGCCAGCAGCTTATTTGTCCTGGAGACAGATACGCAGTATTTT. Its translation is CASSLFVLETDTQYF.